The 8 T cell receptor beta chains below were found in one sample sequenced in a study of blood T cell repertoires in COVID-19. Here immunoSEQ multiplex PCR was the method, and the copy in TCRdb shows in-frame clones only, minus some. The repertoire holds some 290,000 clones, with roughly 83% as singletons. The specimen sequenced was peripheral blood. Source of these receptors: a man in his sixties who had recovered from COVID-19.

The J gene is TRBJ1-1, the V gene TRBV5-1, with D perhaps TRBD1 (5 bases). This CDR3 contains 16 residues. Trimming removed 1 base at V and 7 bases at J, with 20 bases between. Per the germline V gene, CDR1 is SGHRS and CDR2 is YFSETQ. CDR3 protein: CASSLTVQGGVSEAFF. The CDR3 DNA reads TGCGCCAGCAGCTTGACGGTCCAGGGAGGTGTGAGTGAAGCTTTCTTT.

Note on this clone: This sample includes further DNA sequences coding for the same CDR3. This chain joins TRBV5-5 and TRBJ1-1; tentatively, D is TRBD1 (6 bases). The CDR3 is 15 residues long. Germline CDR1 is SGHKS and CDR2 is YYEKEE (reference sequence). Between the trimmed V and J ends, which lost 0 bases and 0 bases, there was a span of 9 bases. The CDR3 region has the DNA TGTGCCAGCAGCTTGGCGGGACAAATGAACACTGAAGCTTTCTTT. It translates to CASSLAGQMNTEAFF.

The chain couples TRBV10-3 to TRBJ1-1, with 7 bases aligning to TRBD1. The CDR3 has 14 amino acids. Per germline, CDR1 ENHRY and CDR2 SYGVKD. V shed 3 bases, J shed 5 bases, and the junction held 6 bases outside the gene matches. The DNA for the CDR3 is TGTGCCATCAGTGATTGGTCAGGGGGTACTGAAGCTTTCTTT. Protein product: CAISDWSGGTEAFF.

CDR3 protein: CASSLDTDTQYF. The CDR3 bases are TGCGCCAGCAGCCTAGACACAGATACGCAGTATTTT. The rearrangement links TRBV5-1 to TRBJ2-3; D call uncertain. V lost 4 bases, J lost 2 bases, and 5 bases lay in between. The V gene's germline CDR1 is SGHRS and CDR2 YFSETQ. The CDR3 totals 12 residues.

The chain recombines TRBV13 with TRBJ2-1; 11 bases agree with TRBD1. Germline CDR1 reads PRHDT; CDR2 reads FYEKMQ (reference sequence). The V segment lost 2 bases and the J segment 5 bases; nucleotides outside the gene matches: 2. This CDR3 has 15 amino acids. CDR3 sequence reads: CASSLRTGGHNEQFF. In nucleotides, the CDR3 is TGTGCCAGCAGCTTAAGGACAGGGGGCCACAATGAGCAGTTCTTC. Full variable domain (missing parts from reference TRBV13 and TRBJ2-1): AAGVIQSPRHLIKEKRETATLKCYPIPRHDTVYWYQQGPGQDPQFLISFYEKMQSDKGSIPDRFSAQQFSDYHSELNMSSLELGDSALYFCASSLRTGGHNEQFFGPGTRLTVL.

The rearrangement joins TRBV24-1 to TRBJ2-2; tentatively, D is TRBD2 (6 bases). In germline, CDR1 is KGHDR, CDR2 SFDVKD. This CDR3 is 14 amino acids long. The V end lost 4 bases, the J end lost 5 bases, and 10 bases lay between the germline ends. The CDR3 bases are TGTGCCACCAGTGACCGCGGGACTACCGGGGAGCTGTTTTTT. Residues: CATSDRGTTGELFF.

This rearrangement joins TRBV6-5 to TRBJ1-1; weak D call: TRBD1 (5 bases). The germline V and J ends were trimmed by 0 bases and 1 base, with 9 bases remaining between them. CDR3 length: 15 residues. Per the germline V gene, CDR1 is MNHEY and CDR2 is SVGAGI. The CDR3 bases are TGTGCCAGCAGTTACTCGGGGCAACCGAACACTGAAGCTTTCTTT. Protein product: CASSYSGQPNTEAFF.

The J gene is TRBJ1-2, the V gene TRBV12-3 or TRBV12-4; 7 nucleotides match TRBD1. V shed 5 bases and J 7 bases; nucleotides not matched to a gene: 4. The CDR3 runs 12 residues. CDR3 nucleotides: TGTGCCAGCAGTGCCCACAGGGGTGGCTACACCTTC. Its translation: CASSAHRGGYTF.